Below are 8 T cell receptor beta chains sequenced from a single sample in a study of cytomegalovirus exposure and HLA in healthy donors. This PCR relied on a set of 60 Vbeta primers and 13 Jbeta primers. Generated by immunoSEQ multiplex PCR, the TCRdb table keeps only in-frame clones and is missing some. The repertoire holds approximately 89,000 clones, roughly 80% seen once, with roughly a tenth in the top ten. The sample comprised PBMCs. Receptor source: a man aged 25-45 years in good health and CMV-seropositive.

This rearrangement joins TRBV5-1 to TRBJ2-2; D gene uncertain. The germline V gene has CDR1 SGHRS and CDR2 YFSETQ. The germline V and J ends were trimmed by 5 bases and 6 bases, with 17 bases remaining between them. This CDR3 comprises 15 residues. The chain's CDR3 is CASRPEGGEAGELFF. CDR3 in DNA: TGCGCCAGCAGACCCGAAGGTGGAGAGGCCGGGGAGCTGTTTTTT.

The chain joins TRBV6-1 to TRBJ1-1; D ambiguous. The CDR3 totals 15 residues. The germline V gene encodes CDR1 MNHNS and CDR2 SASEGT. V lost 3 bases and J lost 6, with 17 bases in between. Here the CDR3 DNA reads TGTGCCAGCAGTGACCCCCCGTCGCGGGTGGCTGAAGCTTTCTTT. Translated, it gives CASSDPPSRVAEAFF.

The chain carries TRBV6-5 and TRBJ1-3; perhaps TRBD1 as D (6 bases). Germline CDR1 and CDR2: MNHEY and SVGAGI. The CDR3 totals 14 residues. Trimming cost V 6 bases and J 4 bases, with 13 bases left between them. The CDR3 loop reads CASSSDSSGNTIYF. CDR3 nucleotide sequence: TGTGCCAGCAGCTCGGACAGCTCCGGAAACACCATATATTTT.

With regard to this clone: Germline and junction disagree at one end, which may indicate a read error. The sample contains more than one DNA sequence encoding this CDR3. The chain has TRBV7-9 and TRBJ2-7; D is possibly TRBD2 (6 bases). The CDR3 contains 14 residues. Germline CDR1 and CDR2: SEHNR and FQNEAQ (reference sequence). The chain's CDR3 is CSSSLAGRSYEQYF. The CDR3 DNA follows: TGTTCCAGCAGCTTAGCAGGGAGGTCCTACGAGCAGTACTTC. The full variable domain, its missing parts supplied by reference TRBV7-9 and TRBJ2-7, is DTGVSQNPRHKITKRGQNVTFRCDPISEHNRLYWYRQTLGQGPEFLTYFQNEAQLEKSRLLSDRFSAERPKGSFSTLEIQRTEQGDSAMYLCSSSLAGRSYEQYFGPGTRLTVT.

This chain joins TRBV13 and TRBJ2-2; TRBD2 matches 9 bases. Germline assignment: CDR1 PRHDT and CDR2 FYEKMQ (reference sequence). V trimming: 5 bases; J trimming: 0 bases; junction bases outside the gene matches: 16. CDR3 length: 20 residues. CDR3 bases: TGTGCCAGCAGCCCCCGGGCATCGGGTAGCGGGGGACCGAACACCGGGGAGCTGTTTTTT. Protein sequence: CASSPRASGSGGPNTGELFF.

This clone counts as medium-sized. V and J are TRBV28 and TRBJ1-3; tentatively, D is TRBD1 (6 bases). Trimming shortened V by 2 bases and J by 0 bases, and 11 bases separated the two germline ends. The germline V gene encodes CDR1 MDHEN and CDR2 SYDVKM. The CDR3 contains 16 residues. CDR3 protein: CASSLVTGASGNTIYF. The DNA of the CDR3 is TGTGCCAGCAGTTTAGTGACAGGCGCCTCTGGAAACACCATATATTTT.

The V gene is TRBV25-1, the J gene TRBJ2-4, with D possibly matching TRBD2 (5 bases). Germline V CDR1 and CDR2: MGHDK, SYGVNS. CDR3 size: 16 residues. The germline V and J ends were trimmed by 4 bases and 7 bases, with 20 bases remaining between them. The CDR3 is CASSASRPGMRNIQYF. In nucleotides, the CDR3 is TGTGCCAGCAGTGCTTCAAGACCGGGGATGAGGAACATTCAGTACTTC.

The chain couples TRBV4-2 to TRBJ2-2, with TRBD2 as a possible D gene (5 bases). V was shortened by 0 bases and J by 4 bases, with 6 bases between the two germline ends. Germline loops: CDR1 LGHNA, CDR2 YNFKEQ. The length of the CDR3 is 14 residues. The CDR3 spells CASSQEGGTGELFF. The CDR3 coding sequence is TGTGCCAGCAGCCAAGAAGGAGGCACCGGGGAGCTGTTTTTT.